Listed here are 29 T cell receptor beta chains from one sample, sequenced in a study of blood T cell repertoires in COVID-19. Produced via immunoSEQ multiplex PCR; TCRdb's table is partial and in-frame only. The sample has tens of thousands of clones; 83% are singletons. Material for sequencing was peripheral blood. The receptors were gathered from a man in his forties with acute or convalescent COVID-19.

V usage is TRBV18 and J usage is TRBJ1-5, with unresolved D. Germline CDR1 reads KGHSH; CDR2 reads LQKENI. The CDR3 is 16 amino acids. V was shortened by 1 base and J by 2 bases, with 12 bases between the two germline ends. CDR3 DNA sequence: TGTGCCAGCTCACCACGGAGCACTAGGGGCAATCAGCCCCAGCATTTT. Protein product: CASSPRSTRGNQPQHF.

The chain uses TRBV10-3 and TRBJ2-7, with D possibly being TRBD1 (5 bases). The V end was cut by 10 bases, the J end by 2 bases, with 15 bases between. Germline V gene lookup returns CDR1 ENHRY and CDR2 SYGVKD. The CDR3 consists of 13 residues. CDR3 sequence (DNA): TGTGCCACCCATACAGACAGTCCCTACGAGCAGTACTTC. Protein sequence: CATHTDSPYEQYF.

This clone appeared a single time. This chain links TRBV9 with TRBJ2-7; tentatively, D is TRBD2 (5 bases). V shed 0 bases and J shed 4 bases, with 14 bases lying between them. CDR3 length equals 15 residues. Germline assignment: CDR1 SGDLS and CDR2 YYNGEE. In DNA form, the CDR3 reads TGTGCCAGCAGCGTAGACGTCGGCCCGGGATACGAGCAGTACTTC. It encodes CASSVDVGPGYEQYF.

The gene calls are TRBV3-1 (or the pseudogene TRBV3-2) and TRBJ2-3; D is ambiguous. This CDR3 region has 14 residues. From germline, CDR1 is LGHDT and CDR2 YNNKEL (reference sequence). V dropped 1 base and J dropped 5 bases, with 10 bases sitting between them. The CDR3 is CASSQGAPRDTQYF. CDR3 coding DNA: TGTGCCAGCAGCCAAGGGGCCCCGCGAGATACGCAGTATTTT.

The chain couples TRBV4-1 to TRBJ2-3; 8 bases agree with TRBD2. CDR3 length: 19 residues. V lost 1 base, J lost 1 base, and 13 bases stayed unmatched. Germline CDR1 and CDR2: MGHRA and YSYEKL. CDR3 loop: CASSQVREGDLRGTDTQYF. The CDR3 DNA reads TGCGCCAGCAGCCAAGTTCGGGAGGGGGATCTTCGGGGCACAGATACGCAGTATTTT.

The CDR3 DNA is TGCGCCAGCAGCTTGGCGACAGGGAAAGAGGAAGCTTTCTTT. Its translation is CASSLATGKEEAFF. The genes are TRBV5-1 and TRBJ1-1, with 7 bases identical to TRBD1. Trimming cost V 0 bases and J 8 bases; bases outside gene matches: 7. Germline V gene data show CDR1 as SGHRS and CDR2 as YFSETQ. CDR3 length equals 14 residues.

The chain is built from TRBV5-1 and TRBJ2-1, with TRBD2 as a possible D gene (6 bases). The CDR3 runs 16 residues. Per germline, CDR1 SGHRS and CDR2 YFSETQ. Trimming stripped 0 bases from V and 3 bases from J, with 13 bases between. The CDR3 bases are TGCGCCAGCAGCTTGGCCGGTGGCGGGGACTACAATGAGCAGTTCTTC. This codes for CASSLAGGGDYNEQFF. The entire variable domain, with the rest obtained from reference TRBV5-1 and TRBJ2-1, is as follows: KAGVTQTPRYLIKTRGQQVTLSCSPISGHRSVSWYQQTPGQGLQFLFEYFSETQRNKGNFPGRFSGRQFSNSRSEMNVSTLELGDSALYLCASSLAGGGDYNEQFFGPGTRLTVL.

Only a few counts were recorded for this clone. The chain has TRBV14 and TRBJ2-1, with D perhaps matching TRBD1 (7 bases). In germline, CDR1 is SGHDN, CDR2 FVKESK. This CDR3 spans 14 amino acids. Trimming pared 7 bases from V and 13 bases from J, leaving 23 bases between. CDR3 sequence: CASTSDRIPGGQFF. For the CDR3, the DNA is TGTGCCAGCACCTCGGACAGGATCCCCGGGGGACAGTTCTTC.

The chain combines TRBV5-5 with TRBJ2-5; D call uncertain. Germline assignment: CDR1 SGHKS and CDR2 YYEKEE (reference sequence). The germline V and J ends were trimmed by 4 bases and 3 bases, with 4 bases remaining between them. The CDR3 totals 11 residues. The CDR3 region has the DNA TGTGCCAGCAGCCCCAAAGAGACCCAGTACTTC. It codes for CASSPKETQYF.

J is TRBJ1-6 and V is TRBV25-1; no firm D call. In germline, CDR1 is MGHDK, CDR2 SYGVNS. Trimming shortened V by 7 bases and J by 2 bases, and 6 bases separated the two germline ends. The length of the CDR3 is 13 residues. For the CDR3, the DNA is TGTGCCAGCACCCAGGCCTATAATTCACCCCTCCACTTT. It is translated as CASTQAYNSPLHF.

This clone came up a few times. CDR3 loop: CASTSGWGAGANVLTF. For the CDR3, the DNA is TGTGCCAGCACCTCCGGATGGGGGGCTGGGGCCAACGTCCTGACTTTC. V usage is TRBV7-2 and J usage is TRBJ2-6; D is possibly TRBD2 (6 bases). This CDR3 has 16 residues. Germline CDR1 reads SGHTA; CDR2 reads FQGNSA. V was shortened by 7 bases and J by 2 bases, with 15 bases between the two germline ends.

The rearrangement uses TRBV5-4 and TRBJ2-3, with 10 nucleotides matching TRBD2. Germline V CDR1 and CDR2: SGHNT, YYREEE (reference sequence). The V and J ends lost 5 bases and 1 base, in that order; junction bases with no gene match: 7. This CDR3 has 16 amino acids. The CDR3 nucleotides are TGTGCCAGCAGGGAAGCGGGGGGGCGTGGCACAGATACGCAGTATTTT. Protein: CASREAGGRGTDTQYF. The full variable domain, rest sourced from reference TRBV5-4 and TRBJ2-3, is ETGVTQSPTHLIKTRGQQVTLRCSSQSGHNTVSWYQQALGQGPQFIFQYYREEENGRGNFPPRFSGLQFPNYSSELNVNALELDDSALYLCASREAGGRGTDTQYFGPGTRLTVL.

The chain uses TRBV6-5 and TRBJ1-6; possible D gene TRBD1, 6 bases. The CDR3 is 15 amino acids. The ends were cut back, 6 bases at V and 8 bases at J, with 17 bases in the middle. Germline lookup yields CDR1 MNHEY and CDR2 SVGAGI. CDR3 in amino acids: CASRAFGQNHSPLHF. The DNA of the CDR3 is TGTGCCAGCAGGGCCTTTGGACAGAATCATTCACCCCTCCACTTT.

The CDR3 reads CASKGDSYEQYF. Written as DNA, the CDR3 is TGTGCCAGCAAAGGGGACAGCTACGAGCAGTACTTC. The genes are TRBV2 and TRBJ2-7; 7 nucleotides agree with TRBD1. CDR1 is SNHLY, CDR2 FYNNEI, per germline. V lost 7 bases to trimming and J lost 3 bases; unmatched junction nucleotides: 3. The CDR3 sequence is 12 residues long.

The chain couples TRBV30 to TRBJ2-3; a possible D gene is TRBD1 (7 bases). From germline, CDR1 is GTSNPN and CDR2 SVGIG (reference sequence). The CDR3 loop spans 11 amino acids. V was cut by 7 bases and J by 9 bases, with 14 bases left in between. The CDR3 DNA follows: TGTGCCTCGCAGACAGGGAGGACGCAGTATTTT. Translated: CASQTGRTQYF.

This clone appeared once. This chain links TRBV2 with TRBJ2-1; D is ambiguous. Trimming left V 4 bases short and J 5 bases short, with 3 bases between. From germline, CDR1 is SNHLY and CDR2 FYNNEI. This CDR3 has 11 amino acids. CDR3 bases: TGTGCCAGCAGTGTAGACAATGAGCAGTTCTTC. Translation: CASSVDNEQFF.

The chain recombines TRBV3-1 (or the pseudogene TRBV3-2) with TRBJ2-1; 11 nucleotides align to TRBD2. This CDR3 region has 17 residues. CDR1 is LGHDT and CDR2 is YNNKEL in the germline V gene (reference sequence). Trimming took 6 bases from V and 0 from J; bases not matched to a gene: 7. The CDR3 nucleotides read TGTGCCAGCAGTCGGACTAGCGGGCGAAGCTCCTACAATGAGCAGTTCTTC. This gives the protein CASSRTSGRSSYNEQFF.

The chain uses TRBV7-2 and TRBJ1-4; 7 bases line up with TRBD1. The CDR3 is 16 residues long. Trimming took 5 bases from V and 0 from J; bases not matched to a gene: 6. Germline lookup yields CDR1 SGHTA and CDR2 FQGNSA. The chain's CDR3 is CASSLDRVATNEKLFF. The CDR3 nucleotides are TGTGCCAGCAGCCTAGACAGGGTGGCAACTAATGAAAAACTGTTTTTT. Looking up the rest from reference TRBV7-2 and TRBJ1-4 gives the full variable domain: GAGVSQSPSNKVTEKGKDVELRCDPISGHTALYWYRQSLGQGLEFLIYFQGNSAPDKSGLPSDRFSAERTGGSVSTLTIQRTQQEDSAVYLCASSLDRVATNEKLFFGSGTQLSVL.

V and J are TRBV29-1 and TRBJ2-1; TRBD2 matches at 9 bases. This CDR3 comprises 18 residues. CDR1 is SQVTM, CDR2 ANQGSEA, per germline. J was trimmed by 8 bases and V by 6 bases; bases with no gene match: 23. Written as DNA, the CDR3 is TGCAGCGTCGGACTAGCGCCAGATCGCTTAAATCTGAGAGATGAGCAGTTCTTC. Its translation: CSVGLAPDRLNLRDEQFF.

The chain recombines TRBV12-5 with TRBJ1-4; D is unresolved. This CDR3 has 13 amino acids. Trimming pared 5 bases from V and 0 bases from J, leaving 4 bases between. Germline CDR1 LGHNT, CDR2 FRNRAP. The CDR3 here is CASGTATNEKLFF. The CDR3, as DNA: TGTGCTAGTGGTACTGCAACTAATGAAAAACTGTTTTTT.

CDR3 protein: CASSSGTGGGYTF. Here the CDR3 DNA reads TGTGCCAGCAGTTCCGGGACAGGGGGAGGCTACACCTTC. The rearrangement links TRBV12-3 or TRBV12-4 to TRBJ1-2; 11 bases align to TRBD1. V gave up 4 bases and J gave up 8 bases; unmatched junction bases: 3. The CDR3 is 13 amino acids.

The rearrangement uses TRBV5-1 and TRBJ2-1, with TRBD2 identical over 8 bases. The CDR3 consists of 15 residues. With V trimmed by 4 bases and J by 5 bases, 8 bases remained unmatched. Germline CDR1 is SGHRS and CDR2 is YFSETQ. CDR3 protein: CASSQTGGNDNEQFF. Here the CDR3 DNA reads TGCGCCAGCAGCCAGACGGGGGGGAACGACAATGAGCAGTTCTTC. The variable domain in full, completed from reference TRBV5-1 and TRBJ2-1, reads KAGVTQTPRYLIKTRGQQVTLSCSPISGHRSVSWYQQTPGQGLQFLFEYFSETQRNKGNFPGRFSGRQFSNSRSEMNVSTLELGDSALYLCASSQTGGNDNEQFFGPGTRLTVL.

This chain links TRBV7-2 with TRBJ2-1; the match to TRBD2 covers 11 bases. V was clipped by 4 bases and J by 4 bases; unmatched bases: 6. The CDR3 sequence is 16 residues long. Looked up from germline, CDR1 is SGHTA and CDR2 is FQGNSA. This chain's CDR3 is CASSSAGTSGYNEQFF. The CDR3 DNA reads TGTGCCAGCAGCTCGGCCGGGACTAGCGGTTACAATGAGCAGTTCTTC.

V usage is TRBV15 and J usage is TRBJ1-2; D not certain. Germline loops: CDR1 LNHNV, CDR2 YYDKDF (reference sequence). The germline V and J ends were trimmed by 1 base and 3 bases, with 9 bases remaining between them. This CDR3 comprises 14 residues. In nucleotides, the CDR3 is TGTGCCACCAGCAGAGCAGGCGGGTACTATGGCTACACCTTC. Translated, it gives CATSRAGGYYGYTF. The complete variable domain, with remaining parts taken from reference TRBV15 and TRBJ1-2, reads DAMVIQNPRYQVTQFGKPVTLSCSQTLNHNVMYWYQQKSSQAPKLLFHYYDKDFNNEADTPDNFQSRRPNTSFCFLDIRSPGLGDTAMYLCATSRAGGYYGYTFGSGTRLTVV.

The chain links TRBV10-2 to TRBJ1-4, with D maybe TRBD1 (6 bases). Germline V gene data show CDR1 as WSHSY and CDR2 as SAAADI. With 6 bases removed from V and 7 bases from J, the gap between germline ends came to 12 bases. The length of the CDR3 is 13 residues. The CDR3 nucleotides read TGCGCCAGCAGCGGCAGGGGCGGTGAAAAACTGTTTTTT. Protein: CASSGRGGEKLFF.

The chain couples TRBV10-3 to TRBJ1-1, with 7 positions matching TRBD1. With 3 bases clipped from V and 8 bases from J, the junction kept 6 bases outside the gene matches. CDR1 is ENHRY, CDR2 SYGVKD, per germline. The CDR3 is 13 amino acids. The CDR3 DNA sequence: TGTGCCATCAGTGATGAAGGGGACAGCGAAGCTTTCTTT. This gives the protein CAISDEGDSEAFF.

The V and J genes are TRBV24-1 and TRBJ2-5, with D possibly TRBD2 on 6 matching bases. CDR1 and CDR2 (germline): KGHDR, SFDVKD. V shed 3 bases and J shed 5 bases, with 12 bases lying between them. CDR3 length: 14 amino acids. CDR3 in DNA: TGTGCCACCAGTGATCCCGCGGGATCGGAGACCCAGTACTTC. It translates to CATSDPAGSETQYF.

There are many counts of this clone. V gene TRBV28 combines with J gene TRBJ2-5; TRBD2 aligns across 11 bases. Germline trimming cut 4 bases from V and 3 bases from J; bases unmatched to any gene: 4. Germline-derived CDR1 and CDR2 are MDHEN and SYDVKM. The CDR3 totals 15 residues. In DNA, the CDR3 is TGTGCCAGCAGTTCCCCTAGCGGGGGGAAAGAGACCCAGTACTTC. Translation gives CASSSPSGGKETQYF.

V gene TRBV4-1 combines with J gene TRBJ2-7; 11 bases agree with TRBD2. The CDR3 spans 16 residues. Germline V CDR1 and CDR2: MGHRA, YSYEKL. With 0 bases clipped from V and 2 bases from J, the junction kept 3 bases outside the gene matches. In DNA form, the CDR3 reads TGCGCCAGCAGCCAAGAAAGACTAGCGGGAACCTACGAGCAGTACTTC. Residues: CASSQERLAGTYEQYF.